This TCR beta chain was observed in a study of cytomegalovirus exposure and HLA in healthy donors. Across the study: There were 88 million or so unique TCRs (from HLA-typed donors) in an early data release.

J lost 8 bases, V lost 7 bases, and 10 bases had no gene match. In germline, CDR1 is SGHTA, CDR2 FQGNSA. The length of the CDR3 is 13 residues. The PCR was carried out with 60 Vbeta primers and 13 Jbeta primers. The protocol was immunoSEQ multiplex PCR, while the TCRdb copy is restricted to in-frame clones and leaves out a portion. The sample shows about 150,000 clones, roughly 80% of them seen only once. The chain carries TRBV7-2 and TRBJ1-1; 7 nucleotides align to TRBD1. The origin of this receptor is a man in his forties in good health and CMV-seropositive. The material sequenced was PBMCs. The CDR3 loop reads CASILNRGLEAFF. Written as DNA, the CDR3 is TGTGCCAGCATCCTCAACAGGGGCTTAGAAGCTTTCTTT.